One and the same sample provided the 21 T cell receptor beta chains below, sequenced in a study of blood T cell repertoires in COVID-19. Libraries were prepared by immunoSEQ multiplex PCR; TCRdb keeps only in-frame clonotypes and omits some of them. Of a few hundred thousand clones in the sample, over 80% were seen once. Sample: PBMCs or T cells enriched from blood (not recorded which). Receptors were obtained from a woman under 30 who had recovered from COVID-19.

The DNA for the CDR3 is TGTGCCAGCAGCGTAGACGAGGCGGGGGGGCACTACGAGCAGTACTTC. Protein: CASSVDEAGGHYEQYF. The rearrangement uses TRBV9 and TRBJ2-7; 9 bases map to TRBD2. Looked up from germline, CDR1 is SGDLS and CDR2 is YYNGEE. The CDR3 spans 16 residues. V trimming: 0 bases; J trimming: 3 bases; junction bases outside the gene matches: 7.

The table lists this clone with a few counts. V and J are TRBV29-1 and TRBJ1-2; 7 bases map to TRBD1. Germline CDR1 is SQVTM and CDR2 is ANQGSEA. The V and J ends lost 4 bases and 6 bases, in that order; junction bases with no gene match: 8. The CDR3 is made up of 13 amino acids. The CDR3 DNA follows: TGCAGCGTTGTGGGTATACAGGGGAATGGCTACACCTTC. Its translation: CSVVGIQGNGYTF.

V is TRBV19 and J is TRBJ1-2, with TRBD1 identical over 8 bases. The CDR3 totals 14 residues. The V gene's germline CDR1 is LNHDA and CDR2 SQIVND (reference sequence). V shed 7 bases, J shed 6 bases, and the junction held 10 bases outside the gene matches. In nucleotides, the CDR3 is TGTGCCAGTAAGCTCCGGGACAGGTATAATGGCTACACCTTC. Amino acids: CASKLRDRYNGYTF.

The J gene is TRBJ1-1, the V gene TRBV27; possible D gene TRBD1, 5 bases. V gave up 7 bases and J gave up 11 bases, with 5 bases separating them. Germline V gene data show CDR1 as MNHEY and CDR2 as SMNVEV (reference sequence). CDR3 size: 8 residues. The CDR3 reads CASKGAFF. The CDR3 DNA sequence: TGTGCCAGCAAGGGGGCTTTCTTT.

A remark on this clone: Other DNA sequences in this specimen translate into the identical CDR3. The chain couples TRBV7-9 to TRBJ1-1, with 7 nucleotides matching TRBD1. The ends lost 4 bases at V and 0 bases at J; junction bases unmatched: 14. CDR1 and CDR2 (germline): SEHNR, FQNEAQ (reference sequence). CDR3 size: 18 residues. CDR3 protein: CASSSDLRQGVLNTEAFF. The CDR3 coding sequence is TGTGCCAGCAGCTCCGACCTAAGGCAGGGGGTATTGAACACTGAAGCTTTCTTT.

CDR3 amino acids: CASSLRLWTEAFF. The CDR3 DNA is TGCGCCAGCAGCCTACGGTTGTGGACTGAAGCTTTCTTT. The chain recombines TRBV4-3 with TRBJ1-1; D call uncertain. This CDR3 contains 13 residues. V dropped 4 bases and J dropped 5 bases, with 11 bases sitting between them. From germline, CDR1 is LGHNA and CDR2 YSLEER.

The chain uses TRBV5-1 and TRBJ1-1, with D maybe TRBD1 (6 bases). CDR3 length: 14 residues. V was cut by 1 base and J by 3 bases, with 10 bases left in between. The germline gives CDR1 SGHRS, CDR2 YFSETQ. CDR3 protein: CASSLIKGDTEAFF. For the CDR3, the DNA is TGCGCCAGCAGCTTGATCAAGGGGGACACTGAAGCTTTCTTT.

The rearrangement joins TRBV13 to TRBJ1-5; 11 positions match TRBD1. Germline V CDR1 and CDR2: PRHDT, FYEKMQ (reference sequence). This CDR3 region has 15 residues. Trimming cost V 4 bases and J 7 bases; bases outside gene matches: 6. The CDR3 DNA sequence: TGTGCCAGCAGCTACGGGACAGGGGGAGGGCAGCCCCAGCATTTT. Amino acid sequence: CASSYGTGGGQPQHF.

The CDR3 DNA reads as TGTGCCAGCAGCCAAGTACAGGGCCCCGGGGAGCTGTTTTTT. The encoded protein is CASSQVQGPGELFF. V and J are TRBV4-2 and TRBJ2-2; tentative D call: TRBD1 (6 bases). V was pared by 1 base and J by 6 bases, with 9 bases between. Germline V CDR1 and CDR2: LGHNA, YNFKEQ. The CDR3 extends over 14 amino acids.

The rearrangement links TRBV7-3 to TRBJ2-7; 8 nucleotides agree with TRBD1. The CDR3 length is 16 residues. Germline CDR1 reads SGHTA; CDR2 reads FQGTGA. V shed 2 bases and J 2 bases; nucleotides not matched to a gene: 8. The CDR3 region has the DNA TGTGCCAGCAGCTTAGGAGGGGGACAGGACCCCTACGAGCAGTACTTC. Its protein product is CASSLGGGQDPYEQYF.

The chain couples TRBV4-3 to TRBJ2-7, with 7 bases fitting TRBD2. Germline assignment: CDR1 LGHNA and CDR2 YSLEER. This CDR3 is 15 amino acids long. V lost 0 bases to trimming and J lost 4 bases; unmatched junction nucleotides: 6. The CDR3 region has the DNA TGCGCCAGCAGCCAAGATTTCGGGGGGTGGTACGAGCAGTACTTC. This encodes CASSQDFGGWYEQYF.

On this clone: This sample includes further DNA sequences coding for the same CDR3. The chain joins TRBV19 to TRBJ1-3; D ambiguous. V lost 6 bases and J lost 0, with 3 bases in between. Per germline, CDR1 LNHDA and CDR2 SQIVND (reference sequence). There are 12 residues in the CDR3. Here the CDR3 DNA reads TGTGCCAGTAGGAGCTCTGGAAACACCATATATTTT. It yields the protein CASRSSGNTIYF.

Details on this clone: An end of the junction differs from the germline gene, which may be a read error. The CDR3 reads CASSLTAGGAGSSPLHF. Written as DNA, the CDR3 is TGTGCCAGCAGCCTAACGGCAGGGGGCGCAGGGAGTTCACCCCTCCACTTT. The J gene is TRBJ1-6, the V gene TRBV7-3; TRBD1 agrees at 8 bases. This CDR3 has 17 residues. Germline CDR1 and CDR2: SGHTA and FQGTGA. The full variable domain, rest sourced from reference TRBV7-3 and TRBJ1-6, is GAGVSQTPSNKVTEKGKYVELRCDPISGHTALYWYRQSLGQGPEFLIYFQGTGAADDSGLPNDRFFAVRPEGSVSTLKIQRTERGDSAVYLCASSLTAGGAGSSPLHFGNGTRLTVT.

This rearrangement joins TRBV27 to TRBJ2-2; 7 bases agree with TRBD1. There are 14 residues in the CDR3. The germline CDR1 and CDR2 sequences are MNHEY and SMNVEV (reference sequence). J lost 6 bases, V lost 4 bases, and 5 bases had no gene match. The CDR3 sequence: CASSSYRGPGELFF. The CDR3 DNA reads TGTGCCAGCAGTTCCTACAGGGGCCCCGGGGAGCTGTTTTTT.

The chain combines TRBV5-5 with TRBJ1-2, with D perhaps TRBD1 (6 bases). Germline assignment: CDR1 SGHKS and CDR2 YYEKEE (reference sequence). This CDR3 spans 15 amino acids. Trimming took 0 bases from V and 4 from J, leaving 13 bases between them. The CDR3 coding sequence is TGTGCCAGCAGCTTGGTGCAGGGGAACATCTATGGCTACACCTTC. This codes for CASSLVQGNIYGYTF.

In this sample, this clone turned up once. This sequence joins TRBV28 and TRBJ2-3; D might be TRBD2 (5 bases). With 3 bases removed from V and 1 base from J, the gap between germline ends came to 11 bases. The CDR3 covers 15 residues. Germline V CDR1 and CDR2: MDHEN, SYDVKM. CDR3 coding DNA: TGTGCCAGCAGTTTGAGAAGCGGTCGCACAGATACGCAGTATTTT. It encodes CASSLRSGRTDTQYF.

The chain combines TRBV7-8 with TRBJ2-3; 7 bases map to TRBD2. Germline trimming cut 1 base from V and 0 bases from J; bases unmatched to any gene: 4. The CDR3 is 16 amino acids. Germline V CDR1 and CDR2: SGHVS, FQNEAQ. DNA of the CDR3: TGTGCCAGCAGCTTAGGTCTAGCGGCAAGCACAGATACGCAGTATTTT. It codes for CASSLGLAASTDTQYF.

This chain connects TRBV4-1 to TRBJ2-7; 7 bases line up with TRBD2. The V and J ends lost 2 bases and 5 bases, in that order; junction bases with no gene match: 6. CDR3 length equals 14 residues. Germline V gene lookup returns CDR1 MGHRA and CDR2 YSYEKL. The CDR3 coding sequence is TGCGCCAGCAGCCAACGTCTGGGGAGGGACGAGCAGTACTTC. Translated, it gives CASSQRLGRDEQYF.

V and J are TRBV7-2 and TRBJ1-6; 10 nucleotides match TRBD1. This CDR3 spans 16 amino acids. In germline, CDR1 is SGHTA, CDR2 FQGNSA. V shed 1 base, J shed 6 bases, and the junction held 3 bases outside the gene matches. The CDR3 region has the DNA TGTGCCAGCAGCTTAGTGGGGGACAGGGGTAATTCACCCCTCCACTTT. Its translation is CASSLVGDRGNSPLHF.

The chain uses TRBV2 and TRBJ1-2, with 7 bases aligning to TRBD1. The CDR3 is 14 amino acids. Germline assignment: CDR1 SNHLY and CDR2 FYNNEI. V shed 5 bases, J shed 4 bases, and the junction held 7 bases outside the gene matches. The CDR3 is CASSRDQGGYGYTF. The CDR3, as DNA: TGTGCCAGCAGTCGTGATCAGGGGGGCTATGGCTACACCTTC.

This clone has more than one count but fewer than ten. The chain recombines TRBV6-4 with TRBJ2-2, with D perhaps TRBD1 (6 bases). Per the germline V gene, CDR1 is MRHNA and CDR2 is SNTAGT. CDR3 length equals 14 residues. Trimming pared 9 bases from V and 0 bases from J, leaving 11 bases between. This chain's CDR3 is CASGDNANTGELFF. The CDR3 nucleotides are TGTGCCAGTGGGGACAACGCGAACACCGGGGAGCTGTTTTTT.